A single sample is the source of the 7 T cell receptor beta chains below, sequenced in a study of T cell changes during pregnancy in multiple sclerosis. Measured with immunoSEQ multiplex PCR; TCRdb has only the in-frame clones, and not every one. Counted here are about 68,000 clones, 92% occurring once; the ten biggest clones make up roughly 3.3%. The sample here was peripheral blood, taken after pregnancy. These receptors were collected from a female donor in good health, enrolled as a control in a pregnancy study.

The chain has TRBV10-3 and TRBJ1-2; TRBD1 matches 9 bases. CDR1 is ENHRY, CDR2 SYGVKD, per germline. The CDR3 is 14 amino acids. The V and J ends lost 4 bases and 5 bases, in that order; junction bases with no gene match: 5. The CDR3 reads CAISGGDRVYGYTF. The CDR3, as DNA: TGTGCCATCAGTGGTGGGGACAGGGTATATGGCTACACCTTC.

This clone was counted a single time. The rearrangement uses TRBV5-1 and TRBJ1-6; 9 bases line up with TRBD1. Germline trimming cut 0 bases from V and 6 bases from J; bases unmatched to any gene: 10. The V gene's germline CDR1 is SGHRS and CDR2 YFSETQ. This CDR3 is built from 18 residues. The CDR3 DNA is TGCGCCAGCAGCTTGGAAGGGACAGGGTCGAGCTCTAATTCACCCCTCCACTTT. Protein product: CASSLEGTGSSSNSPLHF.

J is TRBJ1-3 and V is TRBV27; the D is unclear. Germline assignment: CDR1 MNHEY and CDR2 SMNVEV (reference sequence). The CDR3 contains 13 residues. Between the trimmed V and J ends, which lost 4 bases and 9 bases, there was a span of 13 bases. The CDR3 region is CASSSLLNGTIYF. Here the CDR3 DNA reads TGTGCCAGCAGTTCCTTATTGAACGGCACCATATATTTT.

Remarks on this clone: The sample contains more than one DNA sequence encoding this CDR3. The V gene is TRBV7-6, the J gene TRBJ2-7; TRBD2 agrees at 10 bases. CDR1 is SGHVS and CDR2 is FNYEAQ in the germline V gene. J gave up 4 bases and V 5 bases, and 5 bases lay outside the gene matches. The CDR3 covers 14 residues. This CDR3 reads CASSPRTSGYEQYF. For the CDR3, the DNA is TGTGCCAGCAGCCCTAGGACTAGCGGATACGAGCAGTACTTC.

The CDR3 DNA reads TGTGCCAGCTCACCTCGGGCGACGGGGTCCACAGATACGCAGTATTTT. Its protein is CASSPRATGSTDTQYF. The J gene is TRBJ2-3, the V gene TRBV18; D is possibly TRBD2 (5 bases). V lost 3 bases, J lost 2 bases, and 15 bases lay in between. Per the germline V gene, CDR1 is KGHSH and CDR2 is LQKENI. The CDR3 has 16 residues.

This clone was counted ten times or more. The chain has TRBV6-4 and TRBJ2-7; 13 nucleotides align to TRBD2. J was trimmed by 5 bases and V by 2 bases; bases with no gene match: 12. This CDR3 comprises 18 residues. Germline V gene lookup returns CDR1 MRHNA and CDR2 SNTAGT. CDR3 in DNA: TGTGCCAGCAGTGACCGCGCCGGGACTAGCGGGGTTCTGAACGAGCAGTACTTC. This sequence encodes CASSDRAGTSGVLNEQYF.

The CDR3 loop reads CATTRRDRDNEQFF. For the CDR3, the DNA is TGTGCTACTACCCGCCGGGACAGGGACAATGAGCAGTTCTTC. The chain carries TRBV12-5 and TRBJ2-1, with TRBD1 matching 9 bases. This CDR3 is built from 14 residues. Unmatched junction bases numbered 9, after V lost 10 bases and J lost 5 bases. Germline V CDR1 and CDR2: LGHNT, FRNRAP.